One and the same sample provided the 14 T cell receptor beta chains below, sequenced in a study of T cells in Graves' hyperthyroidism and ophthalmopathy. Amplified regions were TCR beta CDR3 sequences from RNA transcripts. The HTBI primer set drove a first-round RT-PCR of the TCR CDR3. TCRdb reanalysed the multiplex PCR reads using MiXCR and keeps one entry per CDR3 protein. The sample holds a few hundred thousand distinct CDR3 sequences, about 15% seen once. Sequences were obtained from blood. These receptors originate from a woman under 30 with Graves' hyperthyroidism that later progressed to Graves' ophthalmopathy.

Many counts were recorded for this clonotype. The chain has TRBV13 and TRBJ2-5; TRBD2 aligns across 9 bases. Trimming cost V 0 bases and J 4 bases; bases outside gene matches: 6. CDR3 length: 16 amino acids. CDR1 is PRHDT and CDR2 is FYEKMQ in the germline V gene (reference sequence). The CDR3 DNA reads TGTGCCAGCAGCTTAGGCGGCGGGAGGGCCCGAGAGACCCAGTACTTC. Residues: CASSLGGGRARETQYF.

This clonotype was recorded many times. The chain uses TRBV7-9 and TRBJ2-3; TRBD1 matches 8 bases. CDR1 and CDR2 (germline): SEHNR, FQNEAQ (reference sequence). Trimming cost V 3 bases and J 0 bases; bases outside gene matches: 5. The CDR3 covers 16 residues. The CDR3 loop is CASSFLGTGSTDTQYF. CDR3 DNA sequence: TGTGCCAGCAGCTTCCTCGGGACAGGAAGCACAGATACGCAGTATTTT.

This clonotype was seen at least ten times. The CDR3 DNA sequence: TGTGCCAGCCTGGGGGGACAGGGGATCGGATGGAACATTCAGTACTTC. Encoded protein: CASLGGQGIGWNIQYF. This chain links TRBV28 with TRBJ2-4, with 10 nucleotides matching TRBD1. J lost 7 bases, V lost 8 bases, and 14 bases had no gene match. Germline V gene lookup returns CDR1 MDHEN and CDR2 SYDVKM. This CDR3 spans 16 amino acids. The full variable domain, its missing parts supplied by reference TRBV28 and TRBJ2-4, is DVKVTQSSRYLVKRTGEKVFLECVQDMDHENMFWYRQDPGLGLRLIYFSYDVKMKEKGDIPEGYSVSREKKERFSLILESASTNQTSMYLCASLGGQGIGWNIQYFGAGTRLSVL.

This clonotype appeared a few times. The J gene is TRBJ2-7, the V gene TRBV3-1; possibly TRBD2 for D (6 bases). The CDR3 consists of 15 residues. Trimming stripped 2 bases from V and 6 bases from J, with 17 bases between. Germline CDR1 LGHDT, CDR2 YNNKEL (reference sequence). This CDR3 is CASSQPAGIVGEQYF. The CDR3 DNA follows: TGTGCCAGCAGCCAACCGGCGGGAATAGTCGGCGAGCAGTACTTC.

The chain uses TRBV6-2 or TRBV6-3 and TRBJ2-1; 12 bases are a match to TRBD1. This CDR3 has 15 amino acids. V was clipped by 5 bases and J by 7 bases; unmatched bases: 6. Germline V lookup: CDR1 MNHEY, CDR2 SVGEGT. In DNA form, the CDR3 reads TGTGCCAGCAGTGGCCGGGACAGGGGGCAGAATGAGCAGTTCTTC. Protein product: CASSGRDRGQNEQFF.

This clonotype showed up many times. This chain connects TRBV3-1 to TRBJ2-5; D remains unclear. The V end lost 2 bases, the J end lost 1 base, and 11 bases lay between the germline ends. The CDR3 is 15 residues long. Germline V gene data show CDR1 as LGHDT and CDR2 as YNNKEL (reference sequence). The CDR3 nucleotides read TGTGCCAGCAGCCAATCCTCACAAGGCCAAGAGACCCAGTACTTC. It specifies CASSQSSQGQETQYF.

This clonotype occurred a few times. This chain joins TRBV4-1 and TRBJ1-2; D unresolved. Trimming shortened V by 1 base and J by 1 base, and 7 bases separated the two germline ends. The germline V gene has CDR1 MGHRA and CDR2 YSYEKL. CDR3 length: 14 residues. The CDR3 DNA reads TGCGCCAGCAGCCAAGTGGGCGGTAACTATGGCTACACCTTC. Its protein is CASSQVGGNYGYTF.

The chain uses TRBV14 and TRBJ2-7, with a weak D call TRBD2 (5 bases). The length of the CDR3 is 16 residues. Per germline, CDR1 SGHDN and CDR2 FVKESK. The ends were cut back, 1 base at V and 4 bases at J, with 17 bases in the middle. The CDR3 is CASSQVDYKEAYEQYF. In nucleotides, the CDR3 is TGTGCCAGCAGCCAAGTAGATTACAAGGAGGCTTACGAGCAGTACTTC.

This clonotype appeared a few times. The V and J genes are TRBV5-1 and TRBJ2-1; D perhaps matches TRBD2 (6 bases). V was clipped by 3 bases and J by 8 bases, with 21 bases between them. The CDR3 contains 16 residues. Looked up from germline, CDR1 is SGHRS and CDR2 is YFSETQ. The CDR3 DNA sequence: TGCGCCAGCAGCTGGTCGGTGGGGGAGGACGGGTATGAGCAGTTCTTC. Its protein is CASSWSVGEDGYEQFF.

At least ten counts were recorded for this clonotype. The rearrangement links TRBV7-2 to TRBJ2-2; 8 positions agree with TRBD1. V was pared by 4 bases and J by 4 bases, with 5 bases of the junction left unmatched. Germline assignment: CDR1 SGHTA and CDR2 FQGNSA. The CDR3 loop spans 15 amino acids. The CDR3 protein is CASSSGQGSTGELFF. As DNA, the CDR3 is TGTGCCAGCAGCTCCGGACAGGGATCCACCGGGGAGCTGTTTTTT.

Comment on this clonotype: A much larger clonotype is one base distant, so this may be a read error. CDR3 region: CASSVGRGDYEQYF. The CDR3 DNA is TGTGCCAGCAGCGTGGGACGGGGGGACTACGAGCAGTACTTC. The rearrangement joins TRBV9 to TRBJ2-7; 7 nucleotides line up with TRBD2. V dropped 2 bases and J dropped 3; count of bases not matched to a gene: 5. The CDR3 covers 14 residues. Germline CDR1 SGDLS, CDR2 YYNGEE.

This clonotype was seen more than once but under ten times. This chain links TRBV5-1 with TRBJ2-1; maybe TRBD2 (6 bases). The length of the CDR3 is 15 residues. Deletions cut 2 bases from V and 0 bases from J, with 9 bases between. CDR1 is SGHRS, CDR2 YFSETQ, per germline. The CDR3 region is CASSFLAPSYNEQFF. The CDR3 region has the DNA TGCGCCAGCAGCTTTCTAGCGCCCTCCTACAATGAGCAGTTCTTC.

Details on this clonotype: A read error may be the cause here, since a much bigger clone is one base away. The chain carries TRBV28 and TRBJ1-6; the D is unclear. Germline CDR1 reads MDHEN; CDR2 reads SYDVKM. This CDR3 spans 13 amino acids. In nucleotides, the CDR3 is TGTGCCAGCGGTTTGGGCGAGGTTTCGCCCCTCCACTTT. Translation: CASGLGEVSPLHF.

Many counts were recorded for this clonotype. For the CDR3, the DNA is TGTGCCAGCAGCTGGGACAGCACAGATACGCAGTATTTT. Translation: CASSWDSTDTQYF. This sequence joins TRBV5-6 and TRBJ2-3, with D perhaps matching TRBD1 or TRBD2 (5 bases each). CDR3 length equals 13 residues. V lost 3 bases to trimming and J lost 0 bases, with 5 bases between them. The V gene's germline CDR1 is SGHDT and CDR2 YYEEEE.